These T cell receptor beta chains were read from a single sample in a study of blood T cell repertoires in COVID-19. Clones were sequenced by immunoSEQ multiplex PCR, and TCRdb holds only the in-frame ones, with some missing. The table records about 90,000 clones, roughly 83% of them present only once. Sequences were obtained from peripheral blood. Receptors originate from a woman of 80 years or more with active or convalescent COVID-19. The CDR3 runs from the conserved cysteine through the conserved F or W. The D gene is left open where the match is weak. Only some rows state a clone size, as once, few, many or a class for expanded clones.

D	length	V	size	J	CDR3	DNA
-	15	TRBV28	-	TRBJ2-5	CASSLGQASGETQYF	TGTGCCAGCAGTTTAGGCCAGGCCTCTGGGGAGACCCAGTACTTC
TRBD1	16	TRBV24-1	-	TRBJ2-2	CATSAPGQPNTGELFF	TGTGCCACCAGTGCCCCGGGACAGCCGAACACCGGGGAGCTGTTTTTT
-	13	TRBV30	-	TRBJ1-6	CAWSADYNSPLHF	TGTGCCTGGAGTGCAGACTATAATTCACCCCTCCACTTT
TRBD1	15	TRBV27	-	TRBJ2-7	CASSLRPGQTYEQYF	TGTGCCAGCAGTTTAAGGCCGGGACAGACCTACGAGCAGTACTTC
-	13	TRBV10-2	-	TRBJ2-6	CASDSSGANVLTF	TGCGCCAGCGACAGTTCTGGGGCCAACGTCCTGACTTTC
TRBD2	15	TRBV7-3	-	TRBJ2-3	CASSLGLAEADTQYF	TGTGCCAGCAGCTTGGGACTAGCCGAAGCAGATACGCAGTATTTT
-	16	TRBV7-9	-	TRBJ2-7	CASSRMRQHVVDEQYF	TGTGCCAGCAGCCGAATGAGACAGCACGTCGTGGACGAGCAGTACTTC
-	13	TRBV25-1	-	TRBJ1-2	CASVPSGNYGYTF	TGTGCCAGCGTACCCTCAGGAAACTATGGCTACACCTTC
-	14	TRBV24-1	-	TRBJ1-2	CATSENGFRYGYTF	TGTGCCACCAGTGAAAATGGTTTTCGGTATGGCTACACCTTC
-	16	TRBV11-3	-	TRBJ2-5	CASSLGSTDSQETQYF	TGTGCCAGCAGCTTAGGCTCTACAGATTCCCAAGAGACCCAGTACTTC
TRBD1	18	TRBV10-3	-	TRBJ1-3	CAISEGPDRIISGNTIYF	TGTGCCATCAGTGAGGGACCGGACAGGATTATCTCTGGAAACACCATATATTTT
TRBD1	11	TRBV6-5	-	TRBJ1-1	CASRGQGGSFF	TGTGCCAGCAGGGGACAGGGTGGATCTTTCTTT
-	14	TRBV19	-	TRBJ2-6	CASSIRVGANVLTF	TGTGCCAGTAGTATCAGGGTTGGGGCCAACGTCCTGACTTTC
TRBD2	12	TRBV6-6	-	TRBJ2-3	CASSQRLAEQYF	TGTGCCAGCAGCCAGAGACTAGCGGAACAGTATTTT
-	12	TRBV6-5	-	TRBJ2-3	CASSQQGDTQYF	TGTGCCAGCAGTCAACAGGGCGATACGCAGTATTTT
TRBD1	14	TRBV5-6	-	TRBJ1-6	CASSSTGGRSPLHF	TGTGCCAGCAGCTCGACAGGGGGTAGGTCACCCCTCCACTTT
-	15	TRBV5-6	-	TRBJ2-2	CASSRGEPNTGELFF	TGTGCCAGCAGCCGCGGGGAACCGAACACCGGGGAGCTGTTTTTT
TRBD2	15	TRBV7-2	-	TRBJ2-3	CASSLNAGGTDTQYF	TGTGCCAGCAGCTTAAATGCGGGGGGGACAGATACGCAGTATTTT
-	13	TRBV19	-	TRBJ1-1	CASSDRGNTEAFF	TGTGCCAGTAGTGACCGGGGGAACACTGAAGCTTTCTTT
-	12	TRBV19	once	TRBJ1-1	CASMWGGTEAFF	TGTGCCAGTATGTGGGGGGGCACTGAAGCTTTCTTT
-	18	TRBV19	-	TRBJ1-3	CASSTWIWGLSSGNTIYF	TGTGCCAGTAGTACCTGGATTTGGGGCCTCAGCTCTGGAAACACCATATATTTT
TRBD2	16	TRBV6-2/TRBV6-3	-	TRBJ2-5	CASSHLLRGEGETQYF	TGTGCCAGCAGCCACCTTTTGCGGGGGGAAGGGGAGACCCAGTACTTC
-	14	TRBV6-5	-	TRBJ2-3	CASTTGAHTDTQYF	TGTGCCAGCACGACGGGAGCGCACACAGATACGCAGTATTTT
-	15	TRBV3-1/TRBV3-2	-	TRBJ1-2	CASSQDSTGSYGYTF	TGTGCCAGCAGCCAAGATTCTACAGGGTCCTATGGCTACACCTTC
-	13	TRBV6-1	-	TRBJ2-3	CASSELGKDTQYF	TGTGCCAGCAGTGAACTAGGTAAAGATACGCAGTATTTT
-	18	TRBV2	-	TRBJ2-4	CASSVQGNLYLAKNIQYF	TGTGCCAGCAGTGTTCAGGGTAATCTTTACCTAGCCAAAAACATTCAGTACTTC
-	13	TRBV20-1	-	TRBJ1-1	CSASTAGVTEAFF	TGCAGTGCTAGTACAGCGGGGGTCACTGAAGCTTTCTTT
-	13	TRBV18	-	TRBJ1-1	CASSPRGSTEAFF	TGTGCCAGCTCACCAAGGGGTAGCACTGAAGCTTTCTTT
-	15	TRBV6-2/TRBV6-3	-	TRBJ2-7	CASSYSGDTSYEQYF	TGTGCCAGCAGTTACTCGGGGGACACCTCCTACGAGCAGTACTTC
TRBD1	15	TRBV18	-	TRBJ2-3	CASSPDRGIGDTQYF	TGTGCCAGCTCGCCCGACAGGGGAATAGGGGATACGCAGTATTTT
-	15	TRBV6-1	-	TRBJ2-5	CASSEPRHGEETQYF	TGTGCCAGCAGTGAACCCAGACACGGGGAAGAGACCCAGTACTTC
-	16	TRBV9	-	TRBJ1-1	CASSVETGALNTEAFF	TGTGCCAGCAGCGTAGAGACAGGCGCCCTTAACACTGAAGCTTTCTTT
TRBD2	17	TRBV15	-	TRBJ2-2	CATSRPTSGRRTGELFF	TGTGCCACCAGCAGACCGACTAGCGGGAGGAGAACCGGGGAGCTGTTTTTT
-	15	TRBV11-3	-	TRBJ1-3	CASSYPDRRENTIYF	TGTGCCAGCAGCTACCCGGACAGACGTGAAAACACCATATATTTT
-	13	TRBV5-6	-	TRBJ1-2	CASSLTDPSGYTF	TGTGCCAGCAGCCTAACAGACCCATCCGGCTACACCTTC
TRBD1	14	TRBV7-2	-	TRBJ1-5	CASSFTGGGQPQHF	TGTGCCAGCAGCTTCACAGGGGGCGGTCAGCCCCAGCATTTT
-	13	TRBV29-1	-	TRBJ1-4	CSVARDWGEKLFF	TGCAGCGTTGCCAGGGACTGGGGTGAAAAACTGTTTTTT
TRBD2	16	TRBV9	few	TRBJ2-1	CASSSRTSGIANEQFF	TGTGCCAGCAGCTCTCGGACTAGCGGGATAGCCAATGAGCAGTTCTTC
-	15	TRBV19	-	TRBJ2-6	CASSMGRAGANVLTF	TGTGCCAGTAGTATGGGGCGTGCTGGGGCCAACGTCCTGACTTTC
TRBD2	14	TRBV6-5	few	TRBJ2-5	CASTLAGGQETQYF	TGTGCCAGCACCCTAGCGGGGGGTCAAGAGACCCAGTACTTC
-	14	TRBV19	-	TRBJ2-7	CASRKGGSTYEQYF	TGTGCCAGTCGCAAGGGAGGTAGTACCTACGAGCAGTACTTC
TRBD2	17	TRBV5-4	-	TRBJ2-5	CASSSGTSGRIVETQYF	TGTGCCAGCAGCTCCGGGACTAGCGGGAGGATCGTAGAGACCCAGTACTTC
-	14	TRBV6-1	-	TRBJ2-3	CASSEATQGGTQYF	TGTGCCAGCAGTGAAGCGACGCAGGGTGGTACGCAGTATTTT
-	16	TRBV3-1/TRBV3-2	-	TRBJ2-6	CASSQVRDSGANVLTF	TGTGCCAGCAGCCAAGTCAGGGACTCTGGGGCCAACGTCCTGACTTTC
-	12	TRBV11-3	-	TRBJ1-2	CASSSLNYGYTF	TGTGCCAGCTCTAGCTTGAACTATGGCTACACCTTC
-	15	TRBV27	-	TRBJ2-6	CASSLLSSGANVLTF	TGTGCCAGCAGTTTACTCTCCTCTGGGGCCAACGTCCTGACTTTC
TRBD1	16	TRBV6-5	-	TRBJ1-2	CASSYSTGQGARGYTF	TGTGCCAGCAGTTACTCGACGGGACAGGGGGCAAGGGGCTACACCTTC
TRBD1	15	TRBV27	-	TRBJ1-6	CASSIPGQGGSPLHF	TGTGCCAGCAGTATACCGGGACAGGGGGGTTCACCCCTCCACTTT
-	14	TRBV7-2	once	TRBJ1-1	CASNPQGTNTEAFF	TGTGCCAGCAACCCCCAGGGAACTAACACTGAAGCTTTCTTT
-	16	TRBV3-1/TRBV3-2	-	TRBJ1-4	CASSQAVSGGREKLFF	TGTGCCAGCAGCCAAGCGGTCTCGGGGGGGCGTGAAAAACTGTTTTTT
TRBD1	15	TRBV6-1	-	TRBJ1-2	CASSEASSGGEAYTF	TGTGCCAGCAGTGAAGCATCGTCAGGGGGCGAGGCCTACACCTTC
-	14	TRBV7-9	-	TRBJ1-4	CASSLGQGNEKLFF	TGTGCCAGCAGCTTGGGCCAGGGCAATGAAAAACTGTTTTTT
-	16	TRBV6-6	-	TRBJ1-5	CASSTRTPMVNQPQHF	TGTGCCAGCAGTACCCGGACTCCAATGGTCAATCAGCCCCAGCATTTT